This T cell receptor beta chain was identified during a study of vaccination and CD4 T cells after COVID-19. Details on this clonotype: Its matching antigen is unknown.

The CDR3 runs to 17 residues. The germline V gene has CDR1 MNHNS and CDR2 SASEGT. V gave up 6 bases and J gave up 2 bases, with 20 bases separating them. Cultured CD4+ T cell DNA underwent sequencing with the Oncomine TCR Beta short-read assay. TCRdb re-derived calls from the PCR reads in MiXCR, one entry per CDR3 protein. The sample includes almost 20,000 distinct CDR3 sequences, about 45% of them seen just once. As to treatment: roughly 11-day PBMC culture with coronavirus spike peptide pools or control peptides (ViraFEST assay). The clonotype originates from a human donor who had recovered from COVID-19. This chain links TRBV6-1 with TRBJ1-3, with D possibly TRBD1 on 5 matching bases. Sequencing was performed on CD4+ T cells from blood, cultured in vitro, taken after SARS-CoV-2 vaccination. CDR3 nucleotide sequence: TGTGCCAGCAGGTCAATCATCAGGGTAGGGGCTGGAAACACCATATATTTT. Its translation is CASRSIIRVGAGNTIYF.